The 21 T cell receptor beta chains given below trace back to one sample, sequenced in a study of cytomegalovirus exposure and HLA in healthy donors (dated by TCRdb to the late 2010s). The library was obtained by the immunoSEQ multiplex PCR assay. The multiplex PCR relied on a mix of 60 forward primers for TCR Vbeta segments and 13 reverse primers for TCR Jbeta segments. Here the immuneACCESS table is served through TCRdb, limited to in-frame sequences with V and J called. Missing clones are a known gap in these copies; in checked studies unresolved V genes cover under half, and the rest lacks a known reason. Present in this sample are 120,000 or so clones, 65% to 90% of which were seen just once. The ten largest clonotypes hold around 11% of the sample. Sequenced: PBMCs. These receptors came from a male donor in good health and CMV-seropositive.

The chain carries TRBV6-6 and TRBJ2-2, with TRBD1 matching over 7 bases. Germline V lookup: CDR1 MNHNY, CDR2 SVGAGI (reference sequence). J was trimmed by 0 bases and V by 7 bases; bases with no gene match: 8. The CDR3 spans 16 residues. The DNA of the CDR3 is TGTGCCAGCACCTTAAAAGGGACAGCGAACACCGGGGAGCTGTTTTTT. This sequence encodes CASTLKGTANTGELFF.

The chain links TRBV27 to TRBJ2-7, with 8 bases identical to TRBD2. The CDR3 length is 16 residues. Germline CDR1 reads MNHEY; CDR2 reads SMNVEV (reference sequence). V shed 6 bases and J 4 bases; nucleotides not matched to a gene: 14. CDR3 residues: CASSVRVSGGVYEQYF. CDR3 sequence (DNA): TGTGCCAGCAGCGTTCGGGTAAGCGGGGGAGTTTACGAGCAGTACTTC.

The CDR3 protein is CASSLMGQGAREQYF. In DNA, the CDR3 is TGCGCCAGCAGCTTGATGGGACAGGGGGCAAGGGAGCAGTACTTC. The chain has TRBV5-1 and TRBJ2-7; 12 bases map to TRBD1. With V trimmed by 1 base and J by 7 bases, 6 bases remained unmatched. CDR1 is SGHRS, CDR2 YFSETQ, per germline. CDR3 length: 15 residues.

The V gene is TRBV30, the J gene TRBJ1-5, with a possible D match to TRBD1 (5 bases). CDR1 is GTSNPN and CDR2 is SVGIG in the germline V gene (reference sequence). The CDR3 totals 16 residues. V lost 2 bases and J lost 4, with 18 bases in between. This chain's CDR3 is CAWSTQAAGQNQPQHF. CDR3 coding DNA: TGTGCCTGGAGTACTCAGGCGGCAGGACAAAATCAGCCCCAGCATTTT.

As to this clone: The same CDR3 can be traced to other DNA sequences in this sample. The chain combines TRBV18 with TRBJ2-7, with 7 bases fitting TRBD2. The CDR3 length is 13 residues. Germline V gene sequence: CDR1 KGHSH, CDR2 LQKENI. Trimming cost V 3 bases and J 3 bases; bases outside gene matches: 2. CDR3 sequence (DNA): TGTGCCAGCTCACCCCCGGGAGGCTACGAGCAGTACTTC. Translated: CASSPPGGYEQYF.

The V and J genes are TRBV9 and TRBJ2-5; 10 positions match TRBD2. There are 15 residues in the CDR3. V was clipped by 4 bases and J by 4 bases; unmatched bases: 7. Germline V CDR1 and CDR2: SGDLS, YYNGEE. CDR3: CASSPQWTSGETQYF. The CDR3 bases are TGTGCCAGCAGCCCCCAATGGACTAGCGGAGAGACCCAGTACTTC.

This clone was detected only once. The chain uses TRBV27 and TRBJ2-5; tentative D call: TRBD2 (7 bases). The germline CDR1 and CDR2 sequences are MNHEY and SMNVEV (reference sequence). Trimming removed 6 bases from V and 3 bases from J, with 20 bases in between. This CDR3 region has 16 residues. Here the CDR3 reads CASRPSGGGPKETQYF. CDR3 nucleotide sequence: TGTGCCAGCAGGCCGTCGGGGGGCGGCCCTAAAGAGACCCAGTACTTC.

This clone came up a few times. V usage is TRBV11-1 and J usage is TRBJ2-7, with 9 positions matching TRBD1. This CDR3 region has 13 residues. Germline lookup yields CDR1 SGHAT and CDR2 FQDESV (reference sequence). With V trimmed by 4 bases and J by 6 bases, 4 bases remained unmatched. The CDR3 sequence: CASSWTGVLEQYF. CDR3 coding DNA: TGTGCCAGCAGCTGGACAGGGGTCCTCGAGCAGTACTTC. Together with reference TRBV11-1 and TRBJ2-7, the CDR3 gives the full variable domain: EAEVAQSPRYKITEKSQAVAFWCDPISGHATLYWYRQILGQGPELLVQFQDESVVDDSQLPKDRFSAERLKGVDSTLKIQPAELGDSAMYLCASSWTGVLEQYFGPGTRLTVT.

This chain joins TRBV5-4 and TRBJ2-3; tentatively, D is TRBD1 (6 bases). The CDR3 has 16 residues. The V gene's germline CDR1 is SGHNT and CDR2 YYREEE (reference sequence). Trimming removed 0 bases from V and 0 bases from J, with 11 bases in between. CDR3 bases: TGTGCCAGCAGCTTGGAGGGGGTCCTAAGCACAGATACGCAGTATTTT. This sequence encodes CASSLEGVLSTDTQYF. Full variable domain (remainder filled in from reference TRBV5-4 and TRBJ2-3): ETGVTQSPTHLIKTRGQQVTLRCSSQSGHNTVSWYQQALGQGPQFIFQYYREEENGRGNFPPRFSGLQFPNYSSELNVNALELDDSALYLCASSLEGVLSTDTQYFGPGTRLTVL.

The gene calls are TRBV7-9 and TRBJ1-2, with unresolved D. Germline CDR1 is SEHNR and CDR2 is FQNEAQ (reference sequence). The V and J ends lost 2 bases and 8 bases respectively, with 15 bases between them. The CDR3 is 14 amino acids. The CDR3 sequence: CASSLPGKMGGYTF. The DNA of the CDR3 is TGTGCCAGCAGCTTACCGGGGAAAATGGGCGGCTACACCTTC. Drawing the rest from reference TRBV7-9 and TRBJ1-2, the complete variable domain is DTGVSQNPRHKITKRGQNVTFRCDPISEHNRLYWYRQTLGQGPEFLTYFQNEAQLEKSRLLSDRFSAERPKGSFSTLEIQRTEQGDSAMYLCASSLPGKMGGYTFGSGTRLTVV.

The rearrangement links TRBV11-3 to TRBJ2-3, with a possible D match to TRBD2 (5 bases). The germline V and J ends were trimmed by 1 base and 4 bases, with 9 bases remaining between them. Germline V gene sequence: CDR1 SGHNT, CDR2 YENEEA. The length of the CDR3 is 14 residues. In DNA form, the CDR3 reads TGTGCCAGCAGCTTAGTCGGGGTCGCAGATACGCAGTATTTT. Translated: CASSLVGVADTQYF.

This clone was observed a handful of times. The chain joins TRBV28 to TRBJ2-7; TRBD2 aligns across 9 bases. Looked up from germline, CDR1 is MDHEN and CDR2 is SYDVKM. After removal of 4 bases from V and 2 bases from J, the junction contained 12 bases not matched to a gene. The CDR3 runs to 17 residues. CDR3: CASSSPLLAGPTYEQYF. Here the CDR3 DNA reads TGTGCCAGCAGTTCGCCTCTTCTAGCGGGACCAACCTACGAGCAGTACTTC.

This chain uses TRBV10-3 with TRBJ1-1; possibly TRBD1 for D (5 bases). This CDR3 contains 12 residues. V was pared by 10 bases and J by 1 base, with 10 bases between. Looked up from germline, CDR1 is ENHRY and CDR2 is SYGVKD. In DNA form, the CDR3 reads TGTGCCAGCTTCACAGGGAACACTGAAGCTTTCTTT. This encodes CASFTGNTEAFF.

This clone is a singleton in its sample. V and J are TRBV7-8 and TRBJ2-1, with 8 bases that match TRBD2. This CDR3 has 17 amino acids. J lost 1 base, V lost 5 bases, and 10 bases had no gene match. CDR1 is SGHVS, CDR2 FQNEAQ, per germline. The CDR3 reads CASSVRVTSASYNEQFF. The CDR3 DNA follows: TGTGCCAGCAGCGTAAGGGTGACTAGCGCTTCCTACAATGAGCAGTTCTTC.

The CDR3 sequence: CASSQDRGRQETQYF. CDR3 DNA sequence: TGTGCCAGCAGCCAAGACAGGGGGCGACAAGAGACCCAGTACTTC. The genes are TRBV4-2 and TRBJ2-5; 8 bases match TRBD1. V gave up 0 bases and J gave up 2 bases; unmatched junction bases: 2. The CDR3 has 15 residues. CDR1 LGHNA and CDR2 YNFKEQ come from the germline V gene.

V is TRBV27 and J is TRBJ2-1; 7 bases agree with TRBD2. The CDR3 spans 16 residues. The J segment lost 2 bases and the V segment lost 5 bases, leaving 9 bases of the junction unmatched. From germline, CDR1 is MNHEY and CDR2 SMNVEV (reference sequence). The CDR3 reads CASSPTSSGAYNEQFF. CDR3 bases: TGTGCCAGCAGTCCTACTTCTAGCGGTGCCTACAATGAGCAGTTCTTC.

The rearrangement links TRBV7-9 to TRBJ1-1, with D unclear. The CDR3 runs to 12 residues. V lost 4 bases and J lost 5, with 8 bases in between. Germline V gene lookup returns CDR1 SEHNR and CDR2 FQNEAQ (reference sequence). The CDR3 reads CASSYVRTEAFF. The CDR3 coding sequence is TGTGCCAGCAGCTACGTACGGACTGAAGCTTTCTTT.

This clone came up once. The gene calls are TRBV29-1 and TRBJ2-4, with a possible D match to TRBD2 (6 bases). Trimming shortened V by 5 bases and J by 10 bases, and 15 bases separated the two germline ends. CDR1 is SQVTM and CDR2 is ANQGSEA in the germline V gene. This CDR3 has 12 amino acids. The CDR3, as DNA: TGCAGCGTTACCGGGAGAGGTGGAATTCAGTACTTC. Its protein is CSVTGRGGIQYF.

The V gene is TRBV5-1, the J gene TRBJ1-3; 8 nucleotides align to TRBD1. Germline V lookup: CDR1 SGHRS, CDR2 YFSETQ. V dropped 2 bases and J dropped 4; count of bases not matched to a gene: 8. The CDR3 is 16 residues long. DNA for the CDR3: TGCGCCAGCAGCTTCGGACAGGGCGCCGGGGGAAACACCATATATTTT. Protein product: CASSFGQGAGGNTIYF.

The CDR3 coding sequence is TGTGCCAGCAGCAAGACTTGTCGACCTTTCACAGATACGCAGTATTTT. Its protein is CASSKTCRPFTDTQYF. This chain joins TRBV21-1 and TRBJ2-3; TRBD2, the D gene given by the table, was not confirmed from the DNA. TRBV21-1 is marked as a pseudogene. The CDR3 spans 16 residues.

The V and J genes are TRBV15 and TRBJ2-2; a weak D match, TRBD2 (6 bases). The germline gives CDR1 LNHNV, CDR2 YYDKDF (reference sequence). The CDR3 covers 13 residues. The ends were cut back, 5 bases at V and 8 bases at J, with 12 bases in the middle. DNA of the CDR3: TGTGCCACCAGCGGTACGGGAGAAGGGGAGCTGTTTTTT. Translated, it gives CATSGTGEGELFF.